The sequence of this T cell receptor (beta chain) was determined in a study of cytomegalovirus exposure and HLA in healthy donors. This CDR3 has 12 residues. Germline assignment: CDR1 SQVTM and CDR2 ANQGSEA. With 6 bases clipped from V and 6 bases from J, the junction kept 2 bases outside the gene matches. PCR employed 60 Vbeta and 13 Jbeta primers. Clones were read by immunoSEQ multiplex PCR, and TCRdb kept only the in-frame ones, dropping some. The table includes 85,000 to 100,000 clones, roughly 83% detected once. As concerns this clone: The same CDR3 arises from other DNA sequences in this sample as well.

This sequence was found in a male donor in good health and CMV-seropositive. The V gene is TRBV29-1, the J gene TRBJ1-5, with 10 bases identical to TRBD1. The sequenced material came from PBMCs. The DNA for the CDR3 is TGCAGCGTAAGGACAGGGGGTCAGCCCCAGCATTTT. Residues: CSVRTGGQPQHF.